Listed below are T cell receptor beta chains from one sample, sequenced in a study of T cell responses to AZD1222 COVID-19 vaccine. TCRdb's copy holds only in-frame clones and misses some; the assay was immunoSEQ multiplex PCR. The top ten hold more than 4% of the sample, which has some 150,000 clones, around nine tenths seen once. Material: peripheral blood, obtained 28 days after the second AZD1222 dose. All receptors derive from an adult who received the AZD1222 COVID-19 vaccine. CDR3s include the opening cysteine and the closing phenylalanine or tryptophan. A D gene is named only where the DNA matches it firmly. Some rows mark clone size as missing; the rest say once, few, many or name a class of expanded clone.

v_call: TRBV7-2
j_call: TRBJ2-2
clone_size: .
d_call: TRBD1
cdr3_nt: TGTGCCAGCAGCTCCGGACAGGGTGGGACCGGGGAGCTGTTTTTT
cdr3_aa: CASSSGQGGTGELFF

v_call: TRBV18
j_call: TRBJ2-3
clone_size: few
d_call: TRBD1
cdr3_nt: TGTGCCAGCTCACAGCCGGGACAGAAGTCCACAGATACGCAGTATTTT
cdr3_aa: CASSQPGQKSTDTQYF

v_call: TRBV7-2
j_call: TRBJ2-1
clone_size: .
d_call: TRBD2
cdr3_nt: TGTGCCAGCACCACCCCGGTAGCGGGGGTAATGAATGAGCAGTTCTTC
cdr3_aa: CASTTPVAGVMNEQFF

v_call: TRBV5-6
j_call: TRBJ1-6
clone_size: .
d_call: TRBD1
cdr3_nt: TGTGCCAGCAGCTTGTTGGACAGGGGGCGCTTATCCCTCCACTTT
cdr3_aa: CASSLLDRGRLSLHF

v_call: TRBV30
j_call: TRBJ1-5
clone_size: .
d_call: TRBD1
cdr3_nt: TGTGCCTGGAGTGGGGGGACAGGGGGCGGACAGCCCCAGCATTTT
cdr3_aa: CAWSGGTGGGQPQHF

v_call: TRBV7-8
j_call: TRBJ2-1
clone_size: .
d_call: .
cdr3_nt: TGTGCCAGCAGCTCCGAGACCGTATACAATGAGCAGTTCTTC
cdr3_aa: CASSSETVYNEQFF

v_call: TRBV6-1
j_call: TRBJ1-1
clone_size: .
d_call: TRBD1
cdr3_nt: TGTGCCAGCAGTGAACAGGGGGGCACTGAAGCTTTCTTT
cdr3_aa: CASSEQGGTEAFF

v_call: TRBV19
j_call: TRBJ1-2
clone_size: few
d_call: .
cdr3_nt: TGTGCCAGTAGTATAGATTCCGCTAACTATGGCTACACCTTC
cdr3_aa: CASSIDSANYGYTF

v_call: TRBV5-1
j_call: TRBJ2-7
clone_size: .
d_call: .
cdr3_nt: TGCGCCAGCAAGGGCAGCAGCTCCTACGAGCAGTACTTC
cdr3_aa: CASKGSSSYEQYF

v_call: TRBV29-1
j_call: TRBJ1-5
clone_size: .
d_call: .
cdr3_nt: TGCAGCGTTGGCAGGAGCTTGGGTCAGCCCCAGCATTTT
cdr3_aa: CSVGRSLGQPQHF

v_call: TRBV6-5
j_call: TRBJ1-3
clone_size: .
d_call: .
cdr3_nt: TGTGCCAGCAGTTACTCGGATGGAAACACCATATATTTT
cdr3_aa: CASSYSDGNTIYF

v_call: TRBV29-1
j_call: TRBJ1-1
clone_size: .
d_call: .
cdr3_nt: TGCAGCTCATGGACCCCCCCAGAGGAAGCTTTCTTT
cdr3_aa: CSSWTPPEEAFF

v_call: TRBV6-5
j_call: TRBJ2-1
clone_size: .
d_call: TRBD1
cdr3_nt: TGTGCCAGCAGGAGACAGGGGAATAACAATGAGCAGTTCTTC
cdr3_aa: CASRRQGNNNEQFF

v_call: TRBV7-9
j_call: TRBJ1-5
clone_size: .
d_call: .
cdr3_nt: TGTGCCAGCAGCTTAGTAACGAGTCGGGGCCCCAATCAGCCCCAGCATTTT
cdr3_aa: CASSLVTSRGPNQPQHF

v_call: TRBV19
j_call: TRBJ1-4
clone_size: .
d_call: .
cdr3_nt: TGTGCCAGTAGTCTCTACAGCCAGGGTAATGAAAAACTGTTTTTT
cdr3_aa: CASSLYSQGNEKLFF

v_call: TRBV7-9
j_call: TRBJ2-5
clone_size: .
d_call: .
cdr3_nt: TGTGCCAGCAGCTTAAGGGCAGTTACAGAGACCCAGTACTTC
cdr3_aa: CASSLRAVTETQYF

v_call: TRBV6-4
j_call: TRBJ1-1
clone_size: .
d_call: TRBD1
cdr3_nt: TGTGCCAGCACAGGACAGGGAAGTACTGAAGCTTTCTTT
cdr3_aa: CASTGQGSTEAFF

v_call: TRBV20-1
j_call: TRBJ2-3
clone_size: .
d_call: .
cdr3_nt: TGCAGTGCGCGGAAAGATACGCAGTATTTT
cdr3_aa: CSARKDTQYF

v_call: TRBV4-3
j_call: TRBJ1-4
clone_size: .
d_call: .
cdr3_nt: TGCGCCAGCAGCCAAGGACCCCGTGCAACTAATGAAAAACTGTTTTTT
cdr3_aa: CASSQGPRATNEKLFF

v_call: TRBV11-2
j_call: TRBJ1-2
clone_size: .
d_call: .
cdr3_nt: TGTGCCAGCAGCCCCCAAGATAGTAACTATGGCTACACCTTC
cdr3_aa: CASSPQDSNYGYTF

v_call: TRBV11-2
j_call: TRBJ2-3
clone_size: .
d_call: .
cdr3_nt: TGTGCCAGCAGCTTACCCGCCCGATTCGGGGGAGATACGCAGTATTTT
cdr3_aa: CASSLPARFGGDTQYF

v_call: TRBV6-4
j_call: TRBJ2-1
clone_size: .
d_call: .
cdr3_nt: TGTGCCAGCAAGTTTCAGGGGCCCCATGAGCAGTTCTTC
cdr3_aa: CASKFQGPHEQFF

v_call: TRBV3-1/TRBV3-2
j_call: TRBJ1-4
clone_size: .
d_call: .
cdr3_nt: TGTGCCAGCAGCCAAGATGGCAGGGTGAATGAAAAACTGTTTTTT
cdr3_aa: CASSQDGRVNEKLFF

v_call: TRBV19
j_call: TRBJ1-1
clone_size: .
d_call: .
cdr3_nt: TGTGCCAGTAGTCCCAGATACCAGGGGACCGACACTGAAGCTTTCTTT
cdr3_aa: CASSPRYQGTDTEAFF

v_call: TRBV4-2
j_call: TRBJ1-1
clone_size: .
d_call: .
cdr3_nt: TGTGCCAGCAGTCCCCTATTCCTGAACACTGAAGCTTTCTTT
cdr3_aa: CASSPLFLNTEAFF

v_call: TRBV24-1
j_call: TRBJ1-3
clone_size: .
d_call: .
cdr3_nt: TGTGCCACCATCCTCCAGCGGAGCTCTGGAAACACCATATATTTT
cdr3_aa: CATILQRSSGNTIYF

v_call: TRBV18
j_call: TRBJ1-3
clone_size: .
d_call: .
cdr3_nt: TGTGCCAGCTCACCCTATGTGGGGGTTATGTCTGGAAACACCATATATTTT
cdr3_aa: CASSPYVGVMSGNTIYF

v_call: TRBV7-8
j_call: TRBJ1-1
clone_size: .
d_call: .
cdr3_nt: TGTGCCAGCGGGGCTGGGGCGGGGGAAAAAGCTTTCTTT
cdr3_aa: CASGAGAGEKAFF

v_call: TRBV30
j_call: TRBJ2-1
clone_size: .
d_call: TRBD1
cdr3_nt: TGTGCCTGGAGTGTAAATCTCTCGGACAGGGGGCGCCACAATGAGCAGTTCTTC
cdr3_aa: CAWSVNLSDRGRHNEQFF

v_call: TRBV4-1
j_call: TRBJ1-5
clone_size: few
d_call: TRBD1
cdr3_nt: TGCGCCAGCAGCTTATCGGGACAGGGGGATCAGCCCCAGCATTTT
cdr3_aa: CASSLSGQGDQPQHF

v_call: TRBV7-2
j_call: TRBJ1-5
clone_size: .
d_call: .
cdr3_nt: TGTGCCAGCAGCTTACGGGGGGCCGAGACCCCTTTCAATCAGCCCCAGCATTTT
cdr3_aa: CASSLRGAETPFNQPQHF

v_call: TRBV9
j_call: TRBJ1-6
clone_size: .
d_call: TRBD1
cdr3_nt: TGTGCCAGCAGAGAGGGACAGGGATCGGCACCCCTCCACTTT
cdr3_aa: CASREGQGSAPLHF

v_call: TRBV6-5
j_call: TRBJ1-5
clone_size: .
d_call: TRBD1
cdr3_nt: TGTGCCAGCAAACTAGACAGGGAACCTCATCAGCCCCAGCATTTT
cdr3_aa: CASKLDREPHQPQHF

v_call: TRBV9
j_call: TRBJ2-1
clone_size: .
d_call: .
cdr3_nt: TGTGCCAGCAGCGTCCGGGACGGTGGGCAAATCTGGCAGTTCTTC
cdr3_aa: CASSVRDGGQIWQFF

v_call: TRBV7-9
j_call: TRBJ2-7
clone_size: .
d_call: .
cdr3_nt: TGTGCCAGCAGCTTTCCCAGATCCTACGAGCAGTACTTC
cdr3_aa: CASSFPRSYEQYF

v_call: TRBV18
j_call: TRBJ1-4
clone_size: .
d_call: .
cdr3_nt: TGTGCCAGCTCACCATCCGTAGTAGTTGAAAAACTGTTTTTT
cdr3_aa: CASSPSVVVEKLFF

v_call: TRBV9
j_call: TRBJ1-1
clone_size: .
d_call: TRBD1
cdr3_nt: TGTGCCAGCAGCCCGGGGACAGCTGGGGACACTGAAGCTTTCTTT
cdr3_aa: CASSPGTAGDTEAFF

v_call: TRBV3-1/TRBV3-2
j_call: TRBJ1-2
clone_size: .
d_call: .
cdr3_nt: TGTGCCAGCAGCCAAGGGGTCAGTGGCTACACCTTC
cdr3_aa: CASSQGVSGYTF

v_call: TRBV5-1
j_call: TRBJ1-2
clone_size: .
d_call: .
cdr3_nt: TGCGCCAGCTCACAGGGAGGGTTGACAGGCTACACCTTC
cdr3_aa: CASSQGGLTGYTF

v_call: TRBV6-1
j_call: TRBJ1-2
clone_size: .
d_call: .
cdr3_nt: TGTGCCAGCAGTGAGGGCAGGGGTGAGGACTACACCTTC
cdr3_aa: CASSEGRGEDYTF

v_call: TRBV15
j_call: TRBJ2-7
clone_size: .
d_call: .
cdr3_nt: TGTGCCACCAGCAGGATACCGGGGGACGAGCAGTACTTC
cdr3_aa: CATSRIPGDEQYF

v_call: TRBV15
j_call: TRBJ1-2
clone_size: .
d_call: .
cdr3_nt: TGTGCCACCAGCAGAGCGCAGCAGGCAGGGGGCTACACCTTC
cdr3_aa: CATSRAQQAGGYTF

v_call: TRBV30
j_call: TRBJ1-1
clone_size: .
d_call: .
cdr3_nt: TGTGCCTGGAGGGGGACGTTGAACACTGAAGCTTTCTTT
cdr3_aa: CAWRGTLNTEAFF

v_call: TRBV18
j_call: TRBJ1-2
clone_size: .
d_call: TRBD1
cdr3_nt: TGTGCCAGCTCACCACCGGGGACAGGGGGCTTGGATGGCTACACCTTC
cdr3_aa: CASSPPGTGGLDGYTF

v_call: TRBV24-1
j_call: TRBJ1-2
clone_size: .
d_call: .
cdr3_nt: TGTGCCACCAGTGACGACGGCTATGGCTACACCTTC
cdr3_aa: CATSDDGYGYTF

v_call: TRBV6-5
j_call: TRBJ1-2
clone_size: .
d_call: .
cdr3_nt: TGTGCCAGCAGCCCCTACTTTGACAGCATCTATGGCTACACCTTC
cdr3_aa: CASSPYFDSIYGYTF

v_call: TRBV7-9
j_call: TRBJ1-2
clone_size: .
d_call: .
cdr3_nt: TGTGCCAGCAGCTTAGGGTTGAACTATGGCTACACCTTC
cdr3_aa: CASSLGLNYGYTF

v_call: TRBV4-2
j_call: TRBJ1-2
clone_size: once
d_call: TRBD1
cdr3_nt: TGTGCCAGCAGCCACGGGACAGGGGCGGGCTATGGCTACACCTTC
cdr3_aa: CASSHGTGAGYGYTF

v_call: TRBV7-9
j_call: TRBJ1-2
clone_size: .
d_call: TRBD1
cdr3_nt: TGTGCCAGCAGACGCACAGGGGACTATGGCTACACCTTC
cdr3_aa: CASRRTGDYGYTF

v_call: TRBV18
j_call: TRBJ2-3
clone_size: .
d_call: TRBD2
cdr3_nt: TGTGCCAGCTCACCTGCTGCGGGGGACACAGATACGCAGTATTTT
cdr3_aa: CASSPAAGDTDTQYF

v_call: TRBV7-9
j_call: TRBJ1-1
clone_size: .
d_call: .
cdr3_nt: TGTGCCAGCAGCTCAGGATCGGGGGGAGAAACTGAAGCTTTCTTT
cdr3_aa: CASSSGSGGETEAFF

v_call: TRBV12-3/TRBV12-4
j_call: TRBJ1-5
clone_size: .
d_call: .
cdr3_nt: TGTGCCAGCCGGGCGGAAGTGGCGGGACCCCAGCATTTT
cdr3_aa: CASRAEVAGPQHF